The clone carrying this TCR beta chain appeared once. The data were taken from a study of control samples from healthy donors and cancer patients. This CDR3 region has 15 residues. V was pared by 4 bases and J by 3 bases, with 16 bases between. Per the germline V gene, CDR1 is MNHEY and CDR2 is SVGAGI. Using immunoSEQ multiplex PCR, the repertoire was profiled, and TCRdb retains in-frame clones only, with some absent. The data show 35,000 to 45,000 clones, approximately 90% seen once. Material: PBMCs. The V and J genes are TRBV6-5 and TRBJ2-7; D is possibly TRBD2 (6 bases). The sequence came from a woman between 40 and 55 years old with head and neck cancer. The CDR3 loop reads CASSWGVGGSYEQYF. The CDR3 DNA follows: TGTGCCAGCAGTTGGGGGGTCGGTGGGAGCTACGAGCAGTACTTC.